The 25 T cell receptor beta chains below all came from one sample that was sequenced in a study of T cell repertoires in cytomegalovirus infection. TCRdb called the reads again in MiXCR, with one record for every CDR3 protein. The data contain 600,000 to 800,000 distinct CDR3 sequences, 20% to 30% of them singletons. Sequencing was carried out using CD8+ T cells from PBMCs. The receptor source for this set is a human donor in good health (CMV status not recorded). Some clones in this sample may be carry-over from other donors' samples.

J is TRBJ2-7 and V is TRBV5-1; possibly TRBD1 or TRBD2 for D (5 bases each). V dropped 3 bases and J dropped 0 bases, with 13 bases sitting between them. The CDR3 runs 15 residues. CDR1 is SGHRS and CDR2 is YFSETQ in the germline V gene. CDR3 nucleotides: TGCGCCAGCAGCTGGGGGACGGCTAGCTCCTACGAGCAGTACTTC. Translation gives CASSWGTASSYEQYF.

Comments on this clonotype: A much larger clone differs by one base, so this may be a read error. The chain is built from TRBV6-6 and TRBJ2-7, with D possibly called TRBD1 or TRBD2 (6 bases each). Germline V lookup: CDR1 MNHNY, CDR2 SVGAGI (reference sequence). V was shortened by 5 bases and J by 6 bases, with 23 bases between the two germline ends. CDR3 length: 16 residues. The CDR3 here is CASSNSGAGHNCEQYF. CDR3 sequence (DNA): TGTGCCAGCAGTAATTCGGGGGCAGGCCATAACTGCGAGCAGTACTTC.

This clonotype was recorded a few times. The rearrangement links TRBV7-6 to TRBJ2-7, with 10 bases fitting TRBD1. The CDR3 has 13 amino acids. With V trimmed by 4 bases and J by 6 bases, 3 bases remained unmatched. Germline V gene data show CDR1 as SGHVS and CDR2 as FNYEAQ. In nucleotides, the CDR3 is TGTGCCAGCAGCTCGGGACAGGGGCCCGAGCAGTACTTC. Protein: CASSSGQGPEQYF.

This sequence joins TRBV5-1 and TRBJ2-7; 11 bases are shared with TRBD1. CDR1 is SGHRS and CDR2 is YFSETQ in the germline V gene. V lost 3 bases and J lost 2; bases outside the gene matches: 7. The CDR3 loop spans 16 amino acids. For the CDR3, the DNA is TGCGCCAGCAGCTCCTTGGGACAGGGGGGAGCCTACGAGCAGTACTTC. As protein: CASSSLGQGGAYEQYF.

This clonotype came up once. This chain joins TRBV29-1 and TRBJ2-5, with TRBD1 identical over 8 bases. Trimming at V came to 3 bases and at J to 4 bases, leaving 1 base not matched to a gene. The CDR3 has 12 residues. CDR1 and CDR2 from the germline V gene are SQVTM and ANQGSEA. The chain's CDR3 is CSVDQGAETQYF. The CDR3 DNA is TGCAGCGTTGATCAGGGGGCAGAGACCCAGTACTTC.

Comment on this clonotype: A much larger clone differs from this one at a single base, so this may be a read error. V is TRBV7-9 and J is TRBJ1-2; a weak D match, TRBD1 (6 bases). Per the germline V gene, CDR1 is SEHNR and CDR2 is FQNEAQ (reference sequence). The CDR3 covers 13 residues. Trimming removed 5 bases at V and 4 bases at J, with 11 bases between. DNA of the CDR3: TGTGCCAGCAGCCCCGGACAGCCCTATGGCTACACCTTC. Its translation is CASSPGQPYGYTF.

The chain employs TRBV19 and TRBJ1-6; D is ambiguous. The germline V gene encodes CDR1 LNHDA and CDR2 SQIVND (reference sequence). Trimming cost V 5 bases and J 12 bases, with 14 bases left between them. This CDR3 spans 13 amino acids. Here the CDR3 reads CASSVEYRGPLHF. Here the CDR3 DNA reads TGTGCCAGTAGTGTCGAGTATCGGGGACCCCTCCACTTT.

Remarks on this clonotype: A junction boundary mismatches the germline segment, possibly from a read error. The rearrangement links TRBV14 to TRBJ2-1; no clear D. Germline CDR1 and CDR2: SGHDN and FVKESK. The CDR3 has 16 residues. CDR3 nucleotides: TGTACCAGCAGCCGAGATGGGCTACCCCCGCACAATGAGCAGTTCTTC. Amino acids: CTSSRDGLPPHNEQFF.

The CDR3 DNA reads TGTGCCAGCAGCCATAGCGGAATCACAGATACGCAGTATTTT. Protein product: CASSHSGITDTQYF. This sequence joins TRBV12-3 or TRBV12-4 and TRBJ2-3, with D maybe TRBD2 (6 bases). The ends were cut back, 6 bases at V and 2 bases at J, with 12 bases in the middle. The CDR3 is 14 amino acids.

This clonotype was counted at least ten times. J is TRBJ1-2 and V is TRBV11-2, with D hard to call. Trimming pared 5 bases from V and 0 bases from J, leaving 10 bases between. This CDR3 is built from 14 residues. Germline CDR1 is SGHAT and CDR2 is FQNNGV. CDR3 in DNA: TGTGCCAGCAGCCCCCCCCGAGCTAACTATGGCTACACCTTC. Its protein is CASSPPRANYGYTF.

A few counts support this clonotype. The V call is TRBV6-2 or TRBV6-3, the J call TRBJ2-3, with 8 bases fitting TRBD2. This CDR3 is built from 17 residues. The V segment lost 2 bases and the J segment 2 bases; nucleotides outside the gene matches: 9. CDR1 and CDR2 from the germline V gene are MNHEY and SVGEGT. The DNA for the CDR3 is TGTGCCAGCAGTTACGGTGGCGGGGGGCTCCTCACAGATACGCAGTATTTT. Translated, it gives CASSYGGGGLLTDTQYF.

This clonotype has only a few counts. The chain uses TRBV10-3 and TRBJ2-1; D might be TRBD2 (6 bases). CDR3 length: 16 residues. Germline loops: CDR1 ENHRY, CDR2 SYGVKD. V dropped 1 base and J dropped 0 bases, with 10 bases sitting between them. DNA of the CDR3: TGTGCCATCAGTGAGTATGGGAGGAGCTCCTACAATGAGCAGTTCTTC. This gives the protein CAISEYGRSSYNEQFF.

This clonotype was counted a few times. The chain joins TRBV29-1 to TRBJ1-2; D perhaps matches TRBD1 (5 bases). The CDR3 runs 13 residues. Germline-derived CDR1 and CDR2 are SQVTM and ANQGSEA. The ends were cut back, 1 base at V and 0 bases at J, with 6 bases in the middle. This CDR3 is CSVEGRANYGYTF. CDR3 in DNA: TGCAGCGTTGAAGGCAGGGCTAACTATGGCTACACCTTC. Full variable domain (missing parts from reference TRBV29-1 and TRBJ1-2): SAVISQKPSRDICQRGTSLTIQCQVDSQVTMMFWYRQQPGQSLTLIATANQGSEATYESGFVIDKFPISRPNLTFSTLTVSNMSPEDSSIYLCSVEGRANYGYTFGSGTRLTVV.

The chain has TRBV29-1 and TRBJ1-1; TRBD1 aligns across 8 bases. CDR1 is SQVTM and CDR2 is ANQGSEA in the germline V gene. The junction had 7 bases not matched to a gene; V was cut back by 7 bases and J by 6 bases. The CDR3 extends over 12 amino acids. In DNA form, the CDR3 reads TGCAGCGCCGAGAGGACAGGGTCTGAAGCTTTCTTT. Its protein product is CSAERTGSEAFF.

This chain links TRBV29-1 with TRBJ1-2, with 12 bases that match TRBD1. CDR1 and CDR2 (germline): SQVTM, ANQGSEA. The CDR3 loop spans 13 amino acids. V shed 8 bases and J 7 bases; nucleotides not matched to a gene: 8. The CDR3 region has the DNA TGCAGCATCCGGGACAGGGGGCCTGGTGGCTACACCTTC. It encodes CSIRDRGPGGYTF.

This clonotype was seen ten or more times. The gene calls are TRBV7-2 and TRBJ2-1, with TRBD2 matching over 9 bases. The germline V gene has CDR1 SGHTA and CDR2 FQGNSA. Germline trimming cut 1 base from V and 10 bases from J; bases unmatched to any gene: 2. CDR3 length equals 13 residues. The chain's CDR3 is CASSLGGLAEQFF. The CDR3, as DNA: TGTGCCAGCAGCTTAGGGGGACTAGCCGAGCAGTTCTTC.

This sequence joins TRBV14 and TRBJ1-2, with 8 bases lining up with TRBD1. With V trimmed by 10 bases and J by 3 bases, 7 bases remained unmatched. Germline-derived CDR1 and CDR2 are SGHDN and FVKESK. This CDR3 has 13 amino acids. The CDR3 region has the DNA TGTGCCACACTATCGACAGGGGACTATGGCTACACCTTC. It yields the protein CATLSTGDYGYTF.

The rearrangement links TRBV27 to TRBJ2-7, with D possibly being TRBD1 or TRBD2 (5 bases each). Germline CDR1 MNHEY, CDR2 SMNVEV (reference sequence). Trimming removed 8 bases at V and 4 bases at J, with 18 bases between. The CDR3 sequence is 14 residues long. The CDR3 loop is CASSIGAEGYEQYV. For the CDR3, the DNA is TGTGCCAGCTCGATCGGGGCGGAAGGTTACGAGCAGTACGTC.

This clonotype was seen a few times. The chain is built from TRBV20-1 and TRBJ1-2; no reliable D call. V shed 1 base and J shed 8 bases, with 2 bases lying between them. Germline V gene data show CDR1 as DFQATT and CDR2 as SNEGSKA (reference sequence). The CDR3 loop spans 9 amino acids. CDR3 DNA: TGCAGTGCTAGAGCAGGCTACACCTTC. Its protein product is CSARAGYTF.

The chain couples TRBV23-1 to TRBJ2-3; maybe TRBD1 (7 bases). TRBV23-1 is noted as an ORF with a role that remains uncertain. The CDR3 loop spans 13 amino acids. Trimming cost V 3 bases and J 5 bases, with 9 bases left between them. CDR3 nucleotides: TGCGCCAGCAGTCAGCAGGGGGGAGATACGCAGTATTTT. The encoded protein is CASSQQGGDTQYF.

The gene calls are TRBV20-1 and TRBJ2-3, with a tentative D call TRBD2 (7 bases). The V end lost 0 bases, the J end lost 2 bases, and 15 bases lay between the germline ends. CDR1 is DFQATT, CDR2 SNEGSKA, per germline (reference sequence). The CDR3 totals 16 residues. CDR3 loop: CSARDGRGRPTDTQYF. The CDR3 DNA sequence: TGCAGTGCTAGAGATGGGCGGGGGCGACCCACAGATACGCAGTATTTT.

The chain is built from TRBV19 and TRBJ1-5; 9 bases map to TRBD1. CDR1 is LNHDA and CDR2 is SQIVND in the germline V gene (reference sequence). V dropped 3 bases and J dropped 3; count of bases not matched to a gene: 3. This CDR3 has 15 amino acids. The CDR3 here is CASSIGTGPNQPQHF. The CDR3, as DNA: TGTGCCAGTAGTATCGGGACAGGGCCCAATCAGCCCCAGCATTTT. Variable domain in full (rest from reference TRBV19 and TRBJ1-5): DGGITQSPKYLFRKEGQNVTLSCEQNLNHDAMYWYRQDPGQGLRLIYYSQIVNDFQKGDIAEGYSVSREKKESFPLTVTSAQKNPTAFYLCASSIGTGPNQPQHFGDGTRLSIL.

This clonotype was counted between two and nine times. V gene TRBV9 combines with J gene TRBJ2-3; D is undetermined. Trimming took off 0 bases at V and 2 bases at J, with 7 bases between the two ends. The CDR3 spans 14 residues. Germline V gives CDR1 SGDLS, CDR2 YYNGEE. The CDR3 region is CASSVERNTDTQYF. CDR3 in DNA: TGTGCCAGCAGCGTAGAACGAAACACAGATACGCAGTATTTT.

This clonotype has at least ten counts. The chain is built from TRBV10-3 and TRBJ1-1; the D gene is possibly TRBD1 (6 bases). The CDR3 loop spans 16 amino acids. Germline V gene sequence: CDR1 ENHRY, CDR2 SYGVKD. Trimming took off 2 bases at V and 4 bases at J, with 17 bases between the two ends. The CDR3 DNA follows: TGTGCCATCAGTGAGAGTGGGGGGGGGCGGGTCACTGAAGCTTTCTTT. Its protein product is CAISESGGGRVTEAFF.

Only a few counts were recorded for this clonotype. V is TRBV9 and J is TRBJ1-2; maybe TRBD1 (6 bases). This CDR3 contains 14 residues. The V gene lost 0 bases and the J gene lost 7 bases, with 13 bases spanning the gap. CDR1 SGDLS and CDR2 YYNGEE come from the germline V gene. The CDR3 sequence: CASSVAGASGGYTF. CDR3 DNA sequence: TGTGCCAGCAGCGTAGCGGGGGCGTCTGGTGGCTACACCTTC.